The 30 T cell receptor beta chains presented below share a single source sample, sequenced in a study of graft-versus-host responses after intestinal transplantation. These receptors' targets are unknown. Using immunoSEQ multiplex PCR, the repertoire was profiled, and TCRdb retains in-frame clones only, with some absent. The sample holds tens of thousands of clones, roughly nine tenths seen once. Material: unstimulated CD4+ T cells sorted from spleen or lymph node cells, obtained before intestinal transplant. The receptor set was obtained from a human donor who received an intestinal transplant.

V is TRBV10-3 and J is TRBJ2-3; TRBD2 aligns across 11 bases. This CDR3 comprises 18 residues. V gave up 8 bases and J gave up 0 bases; unmatched junction bases: 13. Germline CDR1 ENHRY, CDR2 SYGVKD. The CDR3 region has the DNA TGTGCCATCCGAGGTGGGGCTAGCGGGGGGCCTAGCACAGATACGCAGTATTTT. This codes for CAIRGGASGGPSTDTQYF.

This chain links TRBV7-8 with TRBJ2-5, with TRBD1 matching 9 bases. CDR1 SGHVS and CDR2 FQNEAQ come from the germline V gene. CDR3 length: 16 residues. V lost 2 bases to trimming and J lost 0 bases; unmatched junction nucleotides: 4. This CDR3 reads CASSLLGTGYQETQYF. The CDR3 DNA reads TGTGCCAGCAGCTTATTGGGGACAGGGTACCAAGAGACCCAGTACTTC.

The chain is built from TRBV11-1 and TRBJ1-1; D remains unclear. CDR3 length: 13 residues. CDR1 is SGHAT and CDR2 is FQDESV in the germline V gene (reference sequence). Trimming stripped 3 bases from V and 2 bases from J, with 7 bases between. The CDR3 nucleotides read TGTGCCAGCAGCTTGAGGTATAACACTGAAGCTTTCTTT. Translating it yields CASSLRYNTEAFF.

This clone has just a few counts. The chain combines TRBV6-5 with TRBJ2-3, with D maybe TRBD1 (5 bases). Deletions cut 6 bases from V and 2 bases from J, with 12 bases between. The CDR3 loop spans 14 amino acids. The germline CDR1 and CDR2 sequences are MNHEY and SVGAGI. The CDR3 protein is CASRIDSSTDTQYF. CDR3 sequence (DNA): TGTGCCAGCAGAATCGACAGTTCCACAGATACGCAGTATTTT.

The rearrangement links TRBV18 to TRBJ2-1; the match to TRBD2 covers 8 bases. The CDR3 extends over 17 amino acids. J gave up 5 bases and V 2 bases, and 11 bases lay outside the gene matches. CDR1 and CDR2 (germline): KGHSH, LQKENI. CDR3: CASSPYEAGERNNEQFF. CDR3 bases: TGTGCCAGCTCACCATACGAAGCGGGGGAAAGAAACAATGAGCAGTTCTTC.

V gene TRBV7-9 combines with J gene TRBJ2-1; 12 nucleotides line up with TRBD1. Germline CDR1 reads SEHNR; CDR2 reads FQNEAQ (reference sequence). V lost 5 bases to trimming and J lost 3 bases; unmatched junction nucleotides: 5. The CDR3 is 16 residues long. CDR3 DNA: TGTGCCAGCAGCAGGGACAGGGGGCTTTTCTACAATGAGCAGTTCTTC. Amino acid sequence: CASSRDRGLFYNEQFF.

This rearrangement joins TRBV4-2 to TRBJ2-3; 8 nucleotides line up with TRBD2. CDR3 length: 16 amino acids. Trimming at V came to 7 bases and at J to 2 bases, leaving 11 bases not matched to a gene. Germline lookup yields CDR1 LGHNA and CDR2 YNFKEQ. CDR3 sequence reads: CASTLGGGTVTDTQYF. The CDR3 DNA follows: TGTGCCAGCACGCTCGGGGGGGGCACGGTCACAGATACGCAGTATTTT.

The V and J genes are TRBV5-4 and TRBJ1-1; no firm D call. Looked up from germline, CDR1 is SGHNT and CDR2 is YYREEE (reference sequence). There are 15 residues in the CDR3. The germline V and J ends were trimmed by 4 bases and 0 bases, with 13 bases remaining between them. The CDR3: CASSLIQSMNTEAFF. The CDR3 nucleotides read TGTGCCAGCAGCCTAATACAGTCCATGAACACTGAAGCTTTCTTT.

This clone was recorded once. The DNA of the CDR3 is TGCGCCAGCCGAGAAGGGGTGACTGAAGCTTTCTTT. Its translation is CASREGVTEAFF. V usage is TRBV5-1 and J usage is TRBJ1-1; tentative D call: TRBD1 (5 bases). Looked up from germline, CDR1 is SGHRS and CDR2 is YFSETQ. The CDR3 is made up of 12 amino acids. Trimming removed 7 bases at V and 5 bases at J, with 12 bases between.

This clone was observed a single time. The rearrangement uses TRBV18 and TRBJ1-5, with a possible D match to TRBD1 (5 bases). From germline, CDR1 is KGHSH and CDR2 LQKENI. The CDR3 has 13 residues. V was shortened by 10 bases and J by 1 base, with 11 bases between the two germline ends. The CDR3 sequence: CATQGASNQPQHF. The CDR3, as DNA: TGTGCCACCCAGGGTGCGAGCAATCAGCCCCAGCATTTT.

The CDR3 reads CASSLAGTGGYTF. The CDR3 nucleotides are TGTGCCAGCAGCTTAGCCGGGACAGGTGGCTACACCTTC. The chain employs TRBV7-8 and TRBJ1-2; TRBD1 matches 8 bases. This CDR3 is 13 amino acids long. V shed 0 bases and J 7 bases; nucleotides not matched to a gene: 1. Per germline, CDR1 SGHVS and CDR2 FQNEAQ.

This clone was seen a handful of times. The V gene is TRBV9, the J gene TRBJ2-5; 7 bases align to TRBD1. The tail of the sequence fits TRBJ2-7 better, so the J call may be wrong. From germline, CDR1 is SGDLS and CDR2 YYNGEE. The CDR3 is made up of 14 amino acids. The CDR3 region has the DNA TGTGCCAGCAGCCCACGGGACAGTTACTACGAGCAGTACTTC. Translation gives CASSPRDSYYEQYF.

The rearrangement uses TRBV10-1 and TRBJ2-3; 9 nucleotides agree with TRBD2. V lost 0 bases to trimming and J lost 7 bases; unmatched junction nucleotides: 8. Germline V gives CDR1 WNHNN, CDR2 SYGVQD (reference sequence). The CDR3 is 16 residues long. CDR3 bases: TGCGCCAGCAGTGAGTCGAGGGCGGGGGGGCCGAATACGCAGTATTTT. This encodes CASSESRAGGPNTQYF.

This clone has just one count. The chain combines TRBV19 with TRBJ2-7; TRBD2 is a possible D gene (6 bases). This CDR3 region has 15 residues. Trimming took off 3 bases at V and 0 bases at J, with 12 bases between the two ends. Germline lookup yields CDR1 LNHDA and CDR2 SQIVND (reference sequence). Here the CDR3 reads CASSIFGGTSYEQYF. The CDR3 region has the DNA TGTGCCAGTAGTATCTTCGGGGGAACCTCCTACGAGCAGTACTTC.

The chain links TRBV6-5 to TRBJ2-7; D is perhaps TRBD1 (5 bases). V was shortened by 2 bases and J by 2 bases, with 16 bases between the two germline ends. Germline assignment: CDR1 MNHEY and CDR2 SVGAGI. The CDR3 has 16 residues. The CDR3 sequence is CASSYDVLGVTYEQYF. CDR3 coding DNA: TGTGCCAGCAGTTACGACGTATTAGGGGTAACCTACGAGCAGTACTTC.

The chain couples TRBV30 to TRBJ1-5; no clear D. This CDR3 spans 16 amino acids. Germline loops: CDR1 GTSNPN, CDR2 SVGIG (reference sequence). V was clipped by 2 bases and J by 0 bases, with 14 bases between them. The CDR3 loop is CAWSPPLDYSNQPQHF. For the CDR3, the DNA is TGTGCCTGGAGTCCCCCTTTAGATTATAGCAATCAGCCCCAGCATTTT.

The chain is built from TRBV5-6 and TRBJ1-6; D gene ambiguous. CDR3 length equals 15 residues. Germline values: CDR1 SGHDT, CDR2 YYEEEE. Between the trimmed V and J ends, which lost 2 bases and 6 bases, there was a span of 12 bases. CDR3 sequence: CASSLTPDFNSPLHF. In DNA, the CDR3 is TGTGCCAGCAGCTTAACCCCAGATTTTAATTCACCCCTCCACTTT.

This chain links TRBV19 with TRBJ1-5; D remains ambiguous. Germline V CDR1 and CDR2: LNHDA, SQIVND (reference sequence). V was trimmed by 3 bases and J by 3 bases, leaving 9 bases between them. There are 14 residues in the CDR3. The CDR3 here is CASSITGDNQPQHF. The CDR3 DNA sequence: TGTGCCAGTAGTATTACCGGGGACAATCAGCCCCAGCATTTT.

This rearrangement joins TRBV5-4 to TRBJ2-5; D is perhaps TRBD1 (6 bases). Looked up from germline, CDR1 is SGHNT and CDR2 is YYREEE (reference sequence). The CDR3 has 18 residues. Trimming shortened V by 0 bases and J by 2 bases, and 20 bases separated the two germline ends. The CDR3 DNA reads TGTGCCAGCAGCTTGGGACCACTGGGGGCCAGCGGTCAAGAGACCCAGTACTTC. As protein: CASSLGPLGASGQETQYF. The full variable domain, its missing parts supplied by reference TRBV5-4 and TRBJ2-5, is ETGVTQSPTHLIKTRGQQVTLRCSSQSGHNTVSWYQQALGQGPQFIFQYYREEENGRGNFPPRFSGLQFPNYSSELNVNALELDDSALYLCASSLGPLGASGQETQYFGPGTRLLVL.

The chain combines TRBV19 with TRBJ1-4, with unresolved D. Germline values: CDR1 LNHDA, CDR2 SQIVND (reference sequence). Between the trimmed V and J ends, which lost 3 bases and 2 bases, there was a span of 10 bases. The CDR3 has 15 amino acids. DNA for the CDR3: TGTGCCAGTAGTATTCGGAGGTCGACTAATGAAAAACTGTTTTTT. Its translation is CASSIRRSTNEKLFF.

The rearrangement links TRBV2 to TRBJ1-2, with D possibly matching TRBD1 (5 bases). Trimming removed 6 bases at V and 7 bases at J, with 12 bases between. Germline CDR1 SNHLY, CDR2 FYNNEI. The CDR3 totals 12 residues. Written as DNA, the CDR3 is TGTGCCAGCAGCCCCTCAGGGCGTGGCTACACCTTC. Translated, it gives CASSPSGRGYTF.

This clone appeared a single time. J is TRBJ2-5 and V is TRBV12-5; 9 bases are shared with TRBD1. Per germline, CDR1 LGHNT and CDR2 FRNRAP. Losses at the gene ends were 0 bases for V and 6 bases for J; bases not matched to a gene: 8. The length of the CDR3 is 16 residues. CDR3 in DNA: TGTGCTAGTGGTTTGGTAACTCCCGGACAGGGGAAGACCCAGTACTTC. Its protein is CASGLVTPGQGKTQYF.

The chain employs TRBV4-1 and TRBJ1-1; no clear D. The CDR3 totals 13 residues. V lost 1 base, J lost 2 bases, and 5 bases lay in between. Germline assignment: CDR1 MGHRA and CDR2 YSYEKL. CDR3 bases: TGCGCCAGCAGCCAAGGTCCTAACACTGAAGCTTTCTTT. As protein: CASSQGPNTEAFF.

In DNA, the CDR3 is TGTGCCAGCAGCCAGGACTGGGAGACCCAGTACTTC. This gives the protein CASSQDWETQYF. V is TRBV11-2 and J is TRBJ2-5; D may be TRBD2 (5 bases). From germline, CDR1 is SGHAT and CDR2 FQNNGV. Trimming removed 5 bases from V and 5 bases from J, with 9 bases in between. CDR3 length: 12 amino acids.

The gene calls are TRBV27 and TRBJ1-5, with unresolved D. Trimming pared 6 bases from V and 4 bases from J, leaving 7 bases between. CDR1 is MNHEY, CDR2 SMNVEV, per germline (reference sequence). This CDR3 contains 12 residues. The CDR3 sequence is CASSRPNQPQHF. The DNA for the CDR3 is TGTGCCAGCAGCAGGCCTAATCAGCCCCAGCATTTT.

This clone was recorded only once. The chain is built from TRBV6-6 and TRBJ1-4, with D possibly matching TRBD1 (6 bases). V lost 2 bases and J lost 7, with 14 bases in between. The length of the CDR3 is 15 residues. From germline, CDR1 is MNHNY and CDR2 SVGAGI (reference sequence). This CDR3 is CASSYATGGGEKLFF. In DNA form, the CDR3 reads TGTGCCAGCAGTTACGCGACAGGAGGAGGTGAAAAACTGTTTTTT.

This clone was detected a few times. The chain has TRBV6-5 and TRBJ1-2, with 7 bases aligning to TRBD1. The CDR3 runs 15 residues. Germline CDR1 and CDR2: MNHEY and SVGAGI. J was trimmed by 6 bases and V by 0 bases; bases with no gene match: 7. CDR3: CASSYSDRVWDGYTF. The CDR3 coding sequence is TGTGCCAGCAGTTACTCTGACAGGGTTTGGGATGGCTACACCTTC.

The chain is built from TRBV6-1 and TRBJ1-5; the D gene is possibly TRBD1 (5 bases). This CDR3 is built from 14 residues. The germline CDR1 and CDR2 sequences are MNHNS and SASEGT. V lost 1 base, J lost 3 bases, and 7 bases lay in between. The CDR3 nucleotides are TGTGCCAGCAGTGAAGTGGACACCAATCAGCCCCAGCATTTT. This encodes CASSEVDTNQPQHF.

The chain carries TRBV7-3 and TRBJ2-2; TRBD2 agrees at 10 bases. Germline trimming cut 2 bases from V and 7 bases from J; bases unmatched to any gene: 13. Germline-derived CDR1 and CDR2 are SGHTA and FQGTGA. The CDR3 is made up of 18 amino acids. The CDR3 is CASSLGPSGGPHGGELFF. DNA of the CDR3: TGTGCCAGCAGCTTAGGTCCTAGCGGGGGCCCCCACGGCGGGGAGCTGTTTTTT.

CDR3 sequence (DNA): TGTGCCACCAGCTTACAGGGGGGGATGGATAACTATGGCTACACCTTC. Translating it yields CATSLQGGMDNYGYTF. The J gene is TRBJ1-2, the V gene TRBV15; 8 positions agree with TRBD1. V dropped 5 bases and J dropped 1; count of bases not matched to a gene: 9. The CDR3 loop spans 16 amino acids. Germline V gives CDR1 LNHNV, CDR2 YYDKDF (reference sequence).